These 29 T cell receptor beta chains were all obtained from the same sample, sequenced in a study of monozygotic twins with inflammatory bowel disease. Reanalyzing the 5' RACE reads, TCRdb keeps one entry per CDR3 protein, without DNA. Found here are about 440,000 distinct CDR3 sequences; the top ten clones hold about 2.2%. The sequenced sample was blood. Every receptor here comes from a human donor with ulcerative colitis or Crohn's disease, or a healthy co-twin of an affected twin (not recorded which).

CDR3 sequence: CSARKTRQSGNEQFF. The gene calls are TRBV20-1 and TRBJ2-1; TCRdb calls TRBD1, which cannot be checked without DNA. This CDR3 has 15 amino acids. Germline CDR1 is DFQATT and CDR2 is SNEGSKA (reference sequence).

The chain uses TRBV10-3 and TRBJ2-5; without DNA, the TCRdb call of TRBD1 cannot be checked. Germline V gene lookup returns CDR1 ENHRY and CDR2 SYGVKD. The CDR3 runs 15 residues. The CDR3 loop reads CAISTGTGRPETQYF.

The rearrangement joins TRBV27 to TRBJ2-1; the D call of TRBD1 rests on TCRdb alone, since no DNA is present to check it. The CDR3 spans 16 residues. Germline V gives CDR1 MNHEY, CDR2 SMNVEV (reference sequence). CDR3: CASSLAGTGSYNEQFF.

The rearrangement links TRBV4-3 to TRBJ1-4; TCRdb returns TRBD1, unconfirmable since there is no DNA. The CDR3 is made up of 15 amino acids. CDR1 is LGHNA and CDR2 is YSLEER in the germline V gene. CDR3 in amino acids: CASSPEGGKGEKLFF.

This CDR3 is CAIGLGDTQYF. J is TRBJ2-3 and V is TRBV10-3. Germline V gives CDR1 ENHRY, CDR2 SYGVKD. The length of the CDR3 is 11 residues.

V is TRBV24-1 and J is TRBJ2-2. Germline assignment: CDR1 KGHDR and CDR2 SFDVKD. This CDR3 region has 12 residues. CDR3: CATSDLDGELFF.

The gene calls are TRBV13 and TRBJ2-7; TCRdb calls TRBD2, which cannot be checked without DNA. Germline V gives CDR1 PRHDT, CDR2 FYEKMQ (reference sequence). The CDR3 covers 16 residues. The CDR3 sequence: CASSLSGLAGDYEQYF.

CDR3 amino acids: CASSLRAEQFF. The gene calls are TRBV28 and TRBJ2-1; TCRdb picks TRBD2, but there is no DNA to check that call. This CDR3 has 11 amino acids. CDR1 and CDR2 from the germline V gene are MDHEN and SYDVKM.

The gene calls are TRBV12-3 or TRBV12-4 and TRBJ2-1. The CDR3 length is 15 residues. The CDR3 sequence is CASTYDWSSYNEQFF.

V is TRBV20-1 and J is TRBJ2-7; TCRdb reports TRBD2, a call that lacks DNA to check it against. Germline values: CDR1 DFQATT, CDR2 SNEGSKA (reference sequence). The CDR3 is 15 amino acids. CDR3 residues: CSAGGLAGLYYEQYF.

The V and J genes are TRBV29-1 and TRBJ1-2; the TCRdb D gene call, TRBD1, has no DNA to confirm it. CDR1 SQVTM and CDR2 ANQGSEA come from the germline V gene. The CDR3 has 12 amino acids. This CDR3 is CSVASGNYGYTF.

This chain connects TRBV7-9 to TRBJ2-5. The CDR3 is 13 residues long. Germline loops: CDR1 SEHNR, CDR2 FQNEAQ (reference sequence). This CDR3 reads CASSFLTTETQYF.

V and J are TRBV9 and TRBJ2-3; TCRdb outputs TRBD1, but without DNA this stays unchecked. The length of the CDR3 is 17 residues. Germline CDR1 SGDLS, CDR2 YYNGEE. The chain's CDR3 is CASSVLPPGQGKDTQYF.

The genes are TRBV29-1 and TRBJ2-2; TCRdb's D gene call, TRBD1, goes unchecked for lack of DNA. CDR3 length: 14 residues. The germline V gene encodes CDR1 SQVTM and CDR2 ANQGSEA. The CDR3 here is CSVGGQGRAGELFF.

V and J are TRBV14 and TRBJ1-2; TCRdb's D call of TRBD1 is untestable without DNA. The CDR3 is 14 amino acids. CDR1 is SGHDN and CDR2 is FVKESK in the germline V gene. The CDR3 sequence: CASSQEWQGYGYTF.

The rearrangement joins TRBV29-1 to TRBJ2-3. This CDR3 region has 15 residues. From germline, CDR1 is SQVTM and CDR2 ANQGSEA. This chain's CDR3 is CSVSSEPSSTDTQYF.

The chain's CDR3 is CASSYLGPLYEQYF. The chain carries TRBV5-6 and TRBJ2-7; TCRdb names TRBD2, which stays unverified in the absence of DNA. Germline V lookup: CDR1 SGHDT, CDR2 YYEEEE. CDR3 length equals 14 residues.

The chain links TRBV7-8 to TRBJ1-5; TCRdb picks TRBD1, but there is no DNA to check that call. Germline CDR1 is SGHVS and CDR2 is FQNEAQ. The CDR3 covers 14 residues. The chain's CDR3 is CASSFDRGNQPQHF.

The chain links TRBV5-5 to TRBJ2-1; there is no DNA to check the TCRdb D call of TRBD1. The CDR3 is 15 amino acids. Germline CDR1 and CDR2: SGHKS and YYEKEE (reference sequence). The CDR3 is CASSLGTVRYNEQFF.

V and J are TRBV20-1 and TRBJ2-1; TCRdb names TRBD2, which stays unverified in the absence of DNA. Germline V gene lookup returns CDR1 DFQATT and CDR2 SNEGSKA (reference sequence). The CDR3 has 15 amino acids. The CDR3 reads CSANLREAGFNEQFF.

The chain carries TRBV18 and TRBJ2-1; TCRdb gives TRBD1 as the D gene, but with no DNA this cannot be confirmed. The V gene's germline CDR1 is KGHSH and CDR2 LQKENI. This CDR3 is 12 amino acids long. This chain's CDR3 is CASSAQGTEQFF.

CDR3 amino acids: CASSLVIPSTGVTGELFF. V usage is TRBV5-1 and J usage is TRBJ2-2; the D call from TCRdb, TRBD1, cannot be confirmed without DNA. Germline loops: CDR1 SGHRS, CDR2 YFSETQ. CDR3 length: 18 amino acids.

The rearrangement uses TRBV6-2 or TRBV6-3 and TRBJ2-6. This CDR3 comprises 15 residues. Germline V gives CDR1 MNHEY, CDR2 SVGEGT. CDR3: CASSRFLSGANVLTF.

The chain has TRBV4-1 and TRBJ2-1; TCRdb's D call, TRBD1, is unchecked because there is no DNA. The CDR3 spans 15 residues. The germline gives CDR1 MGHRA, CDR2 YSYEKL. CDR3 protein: CASSSATGVTNEQFF.

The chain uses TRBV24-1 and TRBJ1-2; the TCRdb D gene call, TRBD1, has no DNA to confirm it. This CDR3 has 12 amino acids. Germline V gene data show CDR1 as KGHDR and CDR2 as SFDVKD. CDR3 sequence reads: CATSDRDYGYTF.

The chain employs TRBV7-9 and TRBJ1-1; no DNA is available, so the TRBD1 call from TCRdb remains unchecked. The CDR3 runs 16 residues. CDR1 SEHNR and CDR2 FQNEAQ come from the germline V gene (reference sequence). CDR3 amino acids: CASSSPGQGRGTEAFF.

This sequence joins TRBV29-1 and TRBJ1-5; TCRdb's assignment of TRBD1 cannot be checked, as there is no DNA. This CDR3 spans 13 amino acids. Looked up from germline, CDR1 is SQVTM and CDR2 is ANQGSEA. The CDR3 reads CSAQEGVGQPQHF.

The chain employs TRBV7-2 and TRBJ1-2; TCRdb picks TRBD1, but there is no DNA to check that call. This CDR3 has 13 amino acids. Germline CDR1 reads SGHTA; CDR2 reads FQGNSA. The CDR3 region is CASSPQGIYGYTF.

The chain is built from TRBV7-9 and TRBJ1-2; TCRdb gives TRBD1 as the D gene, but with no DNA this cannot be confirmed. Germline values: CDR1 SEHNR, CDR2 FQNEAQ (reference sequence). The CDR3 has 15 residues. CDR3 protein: CASSFTGQGVYGYTF. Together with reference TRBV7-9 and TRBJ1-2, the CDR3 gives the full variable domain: DTGVSQNPRHKITKRGQNVTFRCDPISEHNRLYWYRQTLGQGPEFLTYFQNEAQLEKSRLLSDRFSAERPKGSFSTLEIQRTEQGDSAMYLCASSFTGQGVYGYTFGSGTRLTVV.